These 10 T cell receptor beta chains came from one sample sequenced in a study of blood T cell repertoires in COVID-19. Assay used: immunoSEQ multiplex PCR; TCRdb lists only in-frame clones, some missing. The data show hundreds of thousands of clones, about 90% seen once. The sequenced material came from PBMCs or T cells enriched from blood (not recorded which). The origin of the receptors is a woman between 18 and 30 years old with acute COVID-19.

The chain links TRBV10-1 to TRBJ2-3; 7 bases align to TRBD1. Germline values: CDR1 WNHNN, CDR2 SYGVQD (reference sequence). V trimming: 6 bases; J trimming: 2 bases; junction bases outside the gene matches: 5. The CDR3 is made up of 14 amino acids. In nucleotides, the CDR3 is TGCGCCAGCAGCAGACAGGGAGTCACAGATACGCAGTATTTT. This codes for CASSRQGVTDTQYF.

This chain connects TRBV27 to TRBJ1-1; weak D call: TRBD1 (5 bases). V was trimmed by 4 bases and J by 10 bases, leaving 19 bases between them. CDR1 is MNHEY and CDR2 is SMNVEV in the germline V gene (reference sequence). The CDR3 is 14 residues long. In nucleotides, the CDR3 is TGTGCCAGCAGTTCCACCGGGGGAGGTAGGGCAGCTTTCTTT. Translated: CASSSTGGGRAAFF.

J is TRBJ1-6 and V is TRBV28; 10 nucleotides match TRBD1. CDR3 length equals 18 residues. From germline, CDR1 is MDHEN and CDR2 SYDVKM. V lost 6 bases, J lost 9 bases, and 17 bases stayed unmatched. The CDR3 region has the DNA TGTGCCAGCAGACCTTGGCGGACAGGGGGGAAAGTCGGTTCACCCCTCCACTTT. Its translation: CASRPWRTGGKVGSPLHF.

V is TRBV18 and J is TRBJ2-7; no firm D call. This CDR3 comprises 13 residues. V lost 2 bases and J lost 1, with 6 bases in between. The V gene's germline CDR1 is KGHSH and CDR2 LQKENI. CDR3 residues: CASSPAQSYEQYF. DNA for the CDR3: TGTGCCAGCTCACCAGCCCAGTCCTACGAGCAGTACTTC.

This chain joins TRBV6-9 and TRBJ2-1, with 8 bases identical to TRBD2. The junction had 21 bases not matched to a gene; V was cut back by 3 bases and J by 8 bases. This CDR3 has 19 amino acids. Germline lookup yields CDR1 MNHGY and CDR2 SVAAGI. Here the CDR3 reads CASSYPGLVGFSPNDEQFF. CDR3 sequence (DNA): TGTGCCAGCAGTTACCCGGGACTAGTTGGGTTTTCCCCCAATGATGAGCAGTTCTTC.

This clone appeared once. This chain uses TRBV19 with TRBJ1-2; D might be TRBD1 (5 bases). Trimming cost V 4 bases and J 4 bases, with 10 bases left between them. The length of the CDR3 is 13 residues. Germline loops: CDR1 LNHDA, CDR2 SQIVND (reference sequence). This chain's CDR3 is CASSTSGIYGYTF. CDR3 nucleotide sequence: TGTGCCAGTAGTACTTCAGGGATCTATGGCTACACCTTC.

The gene calls are TRBV19 and TRBJ2-3; a weak D match, TRBD2 (5 bases). CDR1 is LNHDA, CDR2 SQIVND, per germline (reference sequence). V lost 3 bases, J lost 0 bases, and 10 bases lay in between. CDR3 length: 15 amino acids. CDR3 loop: CASSIRLSSTDTQYF. CDR3 DNA sequence: TGTGCCAGTAGTATTAGACTATCTAGCACAGATACGCAGTATTTT.

This chain connects TRBV19 to TRBJ1-6; 8 bases line up with TRBD1. CDR1 is LNHDA, CDR2 SQIVND, per germline (reference sequence). V shed 5 bases and J 14 bases; nucleotides not matched to a gene: 8. The CDR3 is 13 amino acids. The CDR3 loop reads CASSPLQGVTLHF. The CDR3 DNA is TGTGCCAGTAGTCCGCTACAGGGGGTAACCCTCCACTTT.

The gene calls are TRBV18 and TRBJ1-5; the D gene is possibly TRBD1 (6 bases). This CDR3 is 16 amino acids long. Germline assignment: CDR1 KGHSH and CDR2 LQKENI. The ends were cut back, 3 bases at V and 3 bases at J, with 15 bases in the middle. CDR3 sequence reads: CASSPPSGQNNQPQHF. The CDR3 nucleotides are TGTGCCAGCTCACCCCCGTCCGGACAGAACAATCAGCCCCAGCATTTT.

The V call is TRBV7-6, the J call TRBJ1-6, with D maybe TRBD1 (6 bases). Per the germline V gene, CDR1 is SGHVS and CDR2 is FNYEAQ. The V gene lost 3 bases and the J gene lost 0 bases, with 18 bases spanning the gap. The CDR3 extends over 19 amino acids. The DNA of the CDR3 is TGTGCCAGCAGCTTTATTCAGGGGAATGACATCTCCTATAATTCACCCCTCCACTTT. Translating it yields CASSFIQGNDISYNSPLHF.